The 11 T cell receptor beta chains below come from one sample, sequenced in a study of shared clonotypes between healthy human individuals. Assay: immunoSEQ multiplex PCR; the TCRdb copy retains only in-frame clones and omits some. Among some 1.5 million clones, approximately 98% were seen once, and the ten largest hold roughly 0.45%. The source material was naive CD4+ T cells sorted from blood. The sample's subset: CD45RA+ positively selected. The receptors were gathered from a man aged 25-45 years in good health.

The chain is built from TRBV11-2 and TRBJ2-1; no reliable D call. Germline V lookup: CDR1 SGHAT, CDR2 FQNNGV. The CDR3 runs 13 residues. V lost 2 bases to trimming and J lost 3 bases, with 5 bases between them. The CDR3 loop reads CASSLPVYNEQFF. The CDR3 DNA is TGTGCCAGCAGCTTACCGGTCTACAATGAGCAGTTCTTC.

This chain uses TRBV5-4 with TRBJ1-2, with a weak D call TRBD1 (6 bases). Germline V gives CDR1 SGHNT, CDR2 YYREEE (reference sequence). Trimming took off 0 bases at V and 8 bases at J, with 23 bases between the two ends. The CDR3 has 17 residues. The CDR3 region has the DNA TGTGCCAGCAGCTTGGGTTCCGCGACAGGAGCTGCTATCGGCTACACCTTC. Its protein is CASSLGSATGAAIGYTF.

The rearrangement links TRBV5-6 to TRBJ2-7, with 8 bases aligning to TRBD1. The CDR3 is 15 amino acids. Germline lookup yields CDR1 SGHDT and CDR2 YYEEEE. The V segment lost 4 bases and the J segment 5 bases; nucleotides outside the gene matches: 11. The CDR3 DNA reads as TGTGCCAGCAGCGCCTTCGGGACAGGAGATGACGAGCAGTACTTC. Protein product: CASSAFGTGDDEQYF.

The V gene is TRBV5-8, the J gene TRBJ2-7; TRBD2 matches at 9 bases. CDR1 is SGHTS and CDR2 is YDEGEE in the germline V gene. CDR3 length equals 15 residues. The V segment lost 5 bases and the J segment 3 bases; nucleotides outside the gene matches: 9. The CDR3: CASRLVGAGGYEQYF. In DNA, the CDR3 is TGTGCCAGCAGGCTAGTTGGAGCGGGAGGCTACGAGCAGTACTTC. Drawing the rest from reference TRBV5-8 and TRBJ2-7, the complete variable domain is EAGVTQSPTHLIKTRGQQATLRCSPISGHTSVYWYQQALGLGLQFLLWYDEGEERNRGNFPPRFSGRQFPNYSSELNVNALELEDSALYLCASRLVGAGGYEQYFGPGTRLTVT.

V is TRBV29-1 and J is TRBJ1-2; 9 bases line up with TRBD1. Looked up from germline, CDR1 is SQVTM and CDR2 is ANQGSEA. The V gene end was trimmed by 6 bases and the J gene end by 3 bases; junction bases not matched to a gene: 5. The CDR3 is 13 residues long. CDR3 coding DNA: TGCAGCGTCCGGGACAGGGAGGACTATGGCTACACCTTC. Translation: CSVRDREDYGYTF.

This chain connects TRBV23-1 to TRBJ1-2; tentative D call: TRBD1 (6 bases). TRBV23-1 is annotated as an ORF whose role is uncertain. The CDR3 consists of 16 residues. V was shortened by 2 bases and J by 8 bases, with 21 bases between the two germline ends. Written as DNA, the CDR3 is TGCGCCAGCAGTCAAGGCTACGGACAGCAGAGGGAAGGCTACACCTTC. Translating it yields CASSQGYGQQREGYTF.

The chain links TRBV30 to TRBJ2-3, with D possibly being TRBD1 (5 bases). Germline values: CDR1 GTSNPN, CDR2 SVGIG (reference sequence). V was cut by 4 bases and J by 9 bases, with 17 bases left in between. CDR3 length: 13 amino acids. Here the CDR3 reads CAWTPLVAGTQYF. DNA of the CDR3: TGTGCCTGGACCCCCCTGGTGGCAGGGACGCAGTATTTT. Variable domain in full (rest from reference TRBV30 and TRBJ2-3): SQTIHQWPATLVQPVGSPLSLECTVEGTSNPNLYWYRQAAGRGLQLLFYSVGIGQISSEVPQNLSASRPQDRQFILSSKKLLLSDSGFYLCAWTPLVAGTQYFGPGTRLTVL.

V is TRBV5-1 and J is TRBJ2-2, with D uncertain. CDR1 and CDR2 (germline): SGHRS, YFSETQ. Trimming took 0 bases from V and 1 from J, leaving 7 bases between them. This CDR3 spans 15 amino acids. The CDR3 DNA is TGCGCCAGCAGCTTGGTCGATTTGAACACCGGGGAGCTGTTTTTT. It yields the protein CASSLVDLNTGELFF. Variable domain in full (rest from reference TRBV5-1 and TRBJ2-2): KAGVTQTPRYLIKTRGQQVTLSCSPISGHRSVSWYQQTPGQGLQFLFEYFSETQRNKGNFPGRFSGRQFSNSRSEMNVSTLELGDSALYLCASSLVDLNTGELFFGEGSRLTVL.

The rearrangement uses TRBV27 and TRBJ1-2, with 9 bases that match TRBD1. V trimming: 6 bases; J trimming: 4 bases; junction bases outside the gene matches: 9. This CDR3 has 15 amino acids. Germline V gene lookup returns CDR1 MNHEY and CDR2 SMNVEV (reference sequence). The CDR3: CASRSPGQGSYGYTF. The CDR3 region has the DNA TGTGCCAGCAGATCTCCGGGACAGGGCTCCTATGGCTACACCTTC.

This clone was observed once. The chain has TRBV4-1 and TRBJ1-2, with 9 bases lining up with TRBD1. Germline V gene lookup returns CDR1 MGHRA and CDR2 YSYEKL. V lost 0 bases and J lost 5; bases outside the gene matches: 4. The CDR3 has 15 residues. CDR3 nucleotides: TGCGCCAGCAGCCAAGACGGGACAGGGTGGTATGGCTACACCTTC. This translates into CASSQDGTGWYGYTF.

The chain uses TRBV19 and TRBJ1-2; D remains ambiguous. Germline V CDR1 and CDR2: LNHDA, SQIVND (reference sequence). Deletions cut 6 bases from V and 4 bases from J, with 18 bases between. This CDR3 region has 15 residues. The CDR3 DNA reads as TGTGCCAGTAGGAGCGAGGGTAGCAGAAGCTATGGCTACACCTTC. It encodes CASRSEGSRSYGYTF.